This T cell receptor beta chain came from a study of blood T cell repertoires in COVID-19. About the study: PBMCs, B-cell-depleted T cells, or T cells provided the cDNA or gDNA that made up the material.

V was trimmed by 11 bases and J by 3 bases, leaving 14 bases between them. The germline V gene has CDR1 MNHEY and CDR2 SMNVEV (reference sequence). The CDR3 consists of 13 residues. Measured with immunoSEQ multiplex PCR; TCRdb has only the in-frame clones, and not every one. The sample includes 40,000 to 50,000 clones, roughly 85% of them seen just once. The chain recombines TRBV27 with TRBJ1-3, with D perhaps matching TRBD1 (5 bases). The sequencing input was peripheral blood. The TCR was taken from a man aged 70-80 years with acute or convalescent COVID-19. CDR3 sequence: CASGGSLGNTIYF. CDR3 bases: TGTGCCTCCGGGGGGAGTCTTGGAAACACCATATATTTT.